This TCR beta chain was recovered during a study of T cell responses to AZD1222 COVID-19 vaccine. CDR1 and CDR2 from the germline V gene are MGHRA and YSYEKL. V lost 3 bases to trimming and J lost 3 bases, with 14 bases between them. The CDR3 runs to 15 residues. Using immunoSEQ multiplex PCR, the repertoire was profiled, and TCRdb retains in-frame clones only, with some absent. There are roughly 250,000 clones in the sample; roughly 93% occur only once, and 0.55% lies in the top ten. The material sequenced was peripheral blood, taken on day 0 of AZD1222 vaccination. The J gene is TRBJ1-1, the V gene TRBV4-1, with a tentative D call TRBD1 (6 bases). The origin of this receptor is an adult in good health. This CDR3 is CASSHYREADTEAFF. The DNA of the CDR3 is TGCGCCAGCAGCCATTACAGGGAGGCGGACACTGAAGCTTTCTTT.